These T cell receptor beta chains were read from a single sample in a study of blood T cell repertoires in COVID-19. Clones were read by immunoSEQ multiplex PCR, and TCRdb kept only the in-frame ones, dropping some. The repertoire holds about 230,000 clones, around 90% seen once, with about 4% in the top ten. The specimen was PBMCs or T cells enriched from blood (not recorded which). These receptor sequences come from a woman in her twenties or thirties who had been exposed to COVID-19. CDR3s include the opening cysteine and the closing phenylalanine or tryptophan. D genes are given only for firm matches. The size entry is marked missing in some rows and otherwise reads once, few, many or a size class.

TRBV7-7,.,.,TRBJ2-1,CASSLGLARGNEQFF,TGTGCCAGCAGCTTAGGGCTAGCGCGAGGGAATGAGCAGTTCTTC
TRBV30,.,TRBD1,TRBJ1-1,CAWRRGQGHTEAFF,TGTGCCTGGAGGCGAGGACAGGGCCACACTGAAGCTTTCTTT
TRBV21-1,.,.,TRBJ2-1,CASSKGLAGGHEQFF,TGTGCCAGCAGCAAAGGTCTAGCGGGAGGGCATGAGCAGTTCTTC
TRBV5-1,once,TRBD2,TRBJ2-3,CASSFGGRAADTQYF,TGCGCCAGCAGCTTCGGCGGGAGGGCCGCAGATACGCAGTATTTT
TRBV5-5,.,.,TRBJ1-6,CASSLRQDNSPLHF,TGTGCCAGCAGCTTGAGACAGGATAATTCACCCCTCCACTTT
TRBV12-3/TRBV12-4,few,TRBD2,TRBJ2-1,CVSAGANEQFF,TGTGTTTCGGCGGGAGCGAATGAGCAGTTCTTC
TRBV7-9,.,.,TRBJ2-1,CASSFQGVEQFF,TGTGCCAGCAGCTTCCAGGGCGTTGAGCAGTTCTTC
TRBV18,.,.,TRBJ1-2,CASSPGGGYTF,TGTGCCAGCTCACCCGGGGGTGGCTACACCTTC
TRBV4-1,.,.,TRBJ2-7,CASSQDSRVPYEQYF,TGCGCCAGCAGCCAAGATTCCAGGGTCCCCTACGAGCAGTACTTC
TRBV19,.,TRBD1,TRBJ1-2,CASDNPGQGANYGYTF,TGTGCCAGTGACAACCCGGGACAGGGAGCTAACTATGGCTACACCTTC
TRBV5-1,.,.,TRBJ1-1,CASSLEQVNTEAFF,TGCGCCAGCAGCTTGGAGCAGGTGAACACTGAAGCTTTCTTT
TRBV30,.,TRBD2,TRBJ2-5,CAWSASSGRRETQYF,TGTGCCTGGAGTGCCTCTAGCGGGCGTCGGGAGACCCAGTACTTC
TRBV19,.,TRBD2,TRBJ2-1,CASRSPGLAGTSYNEQFF,TGTGCCAGTAGATCCCCGGGACTAGCGGGAACATCCTACAATGAGCAGTTCTTC
TRBV28,.,TRBD2,TRBJ2-1,CASSPTSGQNNEQFF,TGTGCCAGCAGTCCGACTAGCGGCCAAAACAATGAGCAGTTCTTC
TRBV20-1,.,.,TRBJ1-3,CSASLTGSGNTIYF,TGCAGTGCTAGTTTAACAGGGTCTGGAAACACCATATATTTT
TRBV20-1,.,TRBD2,TRBJ2-7,CSASLAGGPGGEQYF,TGCAGTGCTAGTCTAGCGGGAGGGCCGGGGGGTGAGCAGTACTTC
TRBV7-9,.,.,TRBJ1-1,CASSLAFPDSGRAFF,TGTGCCAGCAGCTTAGCGTTCCCAGACAGCGGGAGAGCTTTCTTT
TRBV5-1,.,TRBD1,TRBJ1-3,CASSKRTGAGNTIYF,TGCGCCAGCAGCAAAAGGACAGGGGCAGGAAACACCATATATTTT
TRBV3-1/TRBV3-2,.,.,TRBJ2-7,CASSQPGSGSYEQYF,TGTGCCAGCAGCCAACCGGGGTCGGGGTCGTACGAGCAGTACTTC
TRBV10-3,.,.,TRBJ2-7,CAISESAGEQYF,TGTGCCATCAGTGAGTCGGCGGGCGAGCAGTACTTC